This T cell receptor beta chain was obtained from a study of T cell responses to AZD1222 COVID-19 vaccine. With regard to this clone: The antigen is unknown.

Findings of the study overall: There were mostly white British donors and more females than males, and clonal diversity was possibly underestimated. Recipients of AZD1222 seropositive at baseline numbered only 5 or 6.

TCRdb's copy holds only in-frame clones and misses some; the assay was immunoSEQ multiplex PCR. The table shows tens of thousands of clones, with about 85% occurring only once. This clonotype originated in an adult in good health. The material sequenced was peripheral blood, taken on day 0 of AZD1222 vaccination.

CDR3 region: CASSQNLAGTGVGQPQHF. The CDR3 coding sequence is TGCGCCAGCAGCCAAAACCTCGCCGGGACAGGGGTCGGTCAGCCCCAGCATTTT. J is TRBJ1-5 and V is TRBV4-3, with 10 positions matching TRBD1. The CDR3 totals 18 residues. Germline CDR1 reads LGHNA; CDR2 reads YSLEER. The trim removed 2 bases at V and 6 bases at J, leaving 13 bases unmatched.